Following are 24 T cell receptor beta chains from one sample sequenced in a study of early T cells in non-severe SARS-CoV-2 infection. TCRdb independently ran MiXCR on the 5' RACE reads; one entry per CDR3 protein. The table includes about 80,000 distinct CDR3 sequences, around 11% detected once. Sequencing was performed on whole blood. The origin of the receptors is an adult who was a healthcare worker with PCR-confirmed SARS-CoV-2 infection or an uninfected control (not recorded which).

This clonotype has at least ten counts. V usage is TRBV20-1 and J usage is TRBJ1-6; perhaps TRBD1 as D (5 bases). CDR1 and CDR2 (germline): DFQATT, SNEGSKA (reference sequence). The CDR3 contains 13 residues. Trimming stripped 2 bases from V and 7 bases from J, with 9 bases between. CDR3 in amino acids: CSARPTGNSPLHF. As DNA, the CDR3 is TGCAGTGCTAGACCTACAGGAAATTCACCCCTCCACTTT.

Worth noting for this clonotype: A read error may produce the germline difference seen at one junction end. The V call is TRBV7-7, the J call TRBJ2-1; the D gene could be TRBD1 or TRBD2 (6 bases each). From germline, CDR1 is SSHAT and CDR2 FNYEAQ (reference sequence). The CDR3 runs to 15 residues. The CDR3 region has the DNA TGTGCTAGCAGCCCTACGGGGGCGTCAGGCAATGAGCAGTTCTTC. This encodes CASSPTGASGNEQFF.

The chain combines TRBV7-2 with TRBJ2-7; 9 nucleotides match TRBD1. Germline V gene sequence: CDR1 SGHTA, CDR2 FQGNSA. With 3 bases clipped from V and 6 bases from J, the junction kept 6 bases outside the gene matches. CDR3 length: 14 amino acids. CDR3 DNA: TGTGCCAGCAGCTTGTTACAGGGGGCGGGCGAGCAGTACTTC. Protein sequence: CASSLLQGAGEQYF.

V and J are TRBV5-1 and TRBJ2-3, with D possibly TRBD1 on 5 matching bases. V was trimmed by 4 bases and J by 3 bases, leaving 12 bases between them. Germline V CDR1 and CDR2: SGHRS, YFSETQ. The CDR3 consists of 14 residues. This CDR3 is CASSPYRQTDTQYF. The CDR3 region has the DNA TGCGCCAGCAGCCCGTACCGACAGACAGATACGCAGTATTTT.

This clonotype appeared many times. The V gene is TRBV2, the J gene TRBJ2-1; the D gene is possibly TRBD2 (5 bases). V gave up 9 bases and J gave up 9 bases, with 9 bases separating them. Germline lookup yields CDR1 SNHLY and CDR2 FYNNEI. This CDR3 has 10 residues. The chain's CDR3 is CASSDSEQFF. CDR3 nucleotides: TGTGCCAGTTCGGACTCTGAGCAGTTCTTC.

This clonotype was found a few times. This chain links TRBV12-3 or TRBV12-4 with TRBJ2-2, with D possibly being TRBD2 (7 bases). Trimming cost V 4 bases and J 6 bases, with 15 bases left between them. The CDR3 covers 15 residues. Here the CDR3 reads CASSWGGPVPGELFF. CDR3 in DNA: TGTGCCAGCAGTTGGGGGGGCCCGGTCCCCGGGGAGCTGTTTTTT.

This clonotype has a count of ten or more. The chain links TRBV6-6 to TRBJ2-2; D gene uncertain. Germline-derived CDR1 and CDR2 are MNHNY and SVGAGI (reference sequence). V was pared by 0 bases and J by 7 bases, with 12 bases between. CDR3 size: 15 residues. The CDR3 DNA reads TGTGCCAGCAGTTACTCGACGCCAACGGGCGGGGAGCTGTTTTTT. Its protein is CASSYSTPTGGELFF.

This clonotype has just a few counts. This chain links TRBV6-1 with TRBJ1-5; the match to TRBD1 covers 10 bases. The CDR3 consists of 15 residues. With 4 bases clipped from V and 5 bases from J, the junction kept 5 bases outside the gene matches. Germline values: CDR1 MNHNS, CDR2 SASEGT. As DNA, the CDR3 is TGTGCCAGCAGTGTTACCGGACAGGGGGATCAGCCCCAGCATTTT. This encodes CASSVTGQGDQPQHF.

This clonotype was found many times. The chain has TRBV19 and TRBJ2-2; possible D gene TRBD2, 6 bases. This CDR3 contains 15 residues. V was clipped by 5 bases and J by 5 bases, with 15 bases between them. Per germline, CDR1 LNHDA and CDR2 SQIVND (reference sequence). The CDR3 sequence: CASSPTRMGTGELFF. Here the CDR3 DNA reads TGTGCCAGTAGTCCGACTAGGATGGGGACCGGGGAGCTGTTTTTT.

V is TRBV5-1 and J is TRBJ1-3; possibly TRBD1 for D (6 bases). The CDR3 covers 16 residues. Trimming left V 6 bases short and J 0 bases short, with 16 bases between. Germline V gene lookup returns CDR1 SGHRS and CDR2 YFSETQ. DNA for the CDR3: TGCGCCAGCACCCTTGGGACATCTGACTCTGGAAACACCATATATTTT. Its protein is CASTLGTSDSGNTIYF.

This clonotype was recorded many times. This sequence joins TRBV5-1 and TRBJ2-1; 7 bases agree with TRBD1. The germline V gene has CDR1 SGHRS and CDR2 YFSETQ. The CDR3 totals 15 residues. The V gene end was trimmed by 4 bases and the J gene end by 1 base; junction bases not matched to a gene: 5. Here the CDR3 reads CASSQGTASYNEQFF. The CDR3 nucleotides read TGCGCCAGCAGCCAGGGGACAGCGTCCTACAATGAGCAGTTCTTC.

This chain links TRBV27 with TRBJ1-5, with D perhaps TRBD1 (6 bases). The germline V gene has CDR1 MNHEY and CDR2 SMNVEV (reference sequence). The CDR3 sequence is 14 residues long. Trimming shortened V by 0 bases and J by 11 bases, and 14 bases separated the two germline ends. The CDR3 sequence is CASSLSRGLVAQHF. The CDR3 bases are TGTGCCAGCAGTTTATCCAGGGGCCTCGTGGCCCAGCATTTT.

This chain joins TRBV7-9 and TRBJ2-3; TRBD2 is a possible D gene (6 bases). Germline CDR1 is SEHNR and CDR2 is FQNEAQ (reference sequence). V dropped 5 bases and J dropped 4 bases, with 19 bases sitting between them. The CDR3 covers 16 residues. CDR3 sequence: CASSGQDGGSADTQYF. CDR3 bases: TGTGCCAGCAGCGGGCAGGACGGGGGATCTGCAGATACGCAGTATTTT.

This clonotype was picked up many times. The gene calls are TRBV5-6 and TRBJ1-1; D gene unclear. Germline CDR1 reads SGHDT; CDR2 reads YYEEEE. V was trimmed by 4 bases and J by 5 bases, leaving 9 bases between them. This CDR3 is built from 12 residues. The chain's CDR3 is CASSPLGTEAFF. CDR3 nucleotides: TGTGCCAGCAGCCCGCTGGGGACTGAAGCTTTCTTT.

This clonotype was counted between two and nine times. The J gene is TRBJ1-1, the V gene TRBV28; D might be TRBD1 (5 bases). The V gene's germline CDR1 is MDHEN and CDR2 SYDVKM. V was trimmed by 3 bases and J by 6 bases, leaving 8 bases between them. The CDR3 covers 12 residues. The CDR3 here is CASSLPGPEAFF. The CDR3 bases are TGTGCCAGCAGTTTGCCAGGGCCTGAAGCTTTCTTT.

The CDR3 protein is CASSYSQGIVSEQYF. The CDR3 DNA reads TGTGCCAGCAGTTACTCTCAGGGGATCGTGTCCGAGCAGTACTTC. This chain links TRBV6-5 with TRBJ2-7; D perhaps matches TRBD1 (6 bases). CDR1 is MNHEY and CDR2 is SVGAGI in the germline V gene. The ends were cut back, 0 bases at V and 6 bases at J, with 15 bases in the middle. The CDR3 runs to 15 residues.

The chain joins TRBV6-6 to TRBJ1-3, with a weak D call TRBD1 (5 bases). V shed 2 bases and J shed 0 bases, with 14 bases lying between them. The CDR3 is 17 amino acids. Germline values: CDR1 MNHNY, CDR2 SVGAGI (reference sequence). CDR3 sequence reads: CASSYEQGYISGNTIYF. The CDR3, as DNA: TGTGCCAGCAGTTACGAGCAGGGATACATCTCTGGAAACACCATATATTTT.

The J gene is TRBJ2-3, the V gene TRBV12-5, with 14 bases aligning to TRBD2. With 5 bases clipped from V and 4 bases from J, the junction kept 5 bases outside the gene matches. Germline V CDR1 and CDR2: LGHNT, FRNRAP. This CDR3 is 16 amino acids long. CDR3 region: CASGNGLAGGSDTQYF. In DNA, the CDR3 is TGTGCTAGTGGTAACGGACTAGCGGGGGGATCAGATACGCAGTATTTT.

J is TRBJ2-4 and V is TRBV6-6; 8 bases line up with TRBD2. J gave up 4 bases and V 2 bases, and 16 bases lay outside the gene matches. The germline V gene has CDR1 MNHNY and CDR2 SVGAGI (reference sequence). The CDR3 spans 19 residues. This CDR3 is CASSYTIGLAESTKNIQYF. The CDR3 bases are TGTGCCAGCAGTTACACCATAGGACTAGCAGAATCAACTAAAAACATTCAGTACTTC.

This clonotype was detected many times. The gene calls are TRBV9 and TRBJ2-5; 7 bases map to TRBD1. The CDR3 has 14 residues. V lost 0 bases, J lost 5 bases, and 4 bases stayed unmatched. The germline V gene encodes CDR1 SGDLS and CDR2 YYNGEE. The CDR3 DNA is TGTGCCAGCAGCGTAGGGACAGGAATGGAGACCCAGTACTTC. Translated, it gives CASSVGTGMETQYF. The variable domain in full, with the rest retrieved from reference TRBV9 and TRBJ2-5, is DSGVTQTPKHLITATGQRVTLRCSPRSGDLSVYWYQQSLDQGLQFLIQYYNGEERAKGNILERFSAQQFPDLHSELNLSSLELGDSALYFCASSVGTGMETQYFGPGTRLLVL.

The chain combines TRBV12-3 or TRBV12-4 with TRBJ2-4, with D perhaps matching TRBD2 (6 bases). The V end lost 2 bases, the J end lost 8 bases, and 10 bases lay between the germline ends. The CDR3 runs 13 residues. This chain's CDR3 is CASSLWGDDIQYF. DNA for the CDR3: TGTGCCAGCAGTTTATGGGGGGACGACATTCAGTACTTC.

To note about this clonotype: One junction end disagrees with the germline gene, perhaps due to a read error. The CDR3 DNA is TGTACCATCAGACCGGACCGGGAGGCAGATACGCAGTATTTT. Translating gives CTIRPDREADTQYF. This rearrangement joins TRBV10-3 to TRBJ2-3, with 7 bases aligning to TRBD2. This CDR3 is 14 amino acids long. CDR1 ENHRY and CDR2 SYGVKD come from the germline V gene.

The gene calls are TRBV2 and TRBJ2-7; weak D call: TRBD2 (6 bases). Trimming shortened V by 11 bases and J by 1 base, and 12 bases separated the two germline ends. Germline V gene lookup returns CDR1 SNHLY and CDR2 FYNNEI. The CDR3 loop spans 12 amino acids. The CDR3 region has the DNA TGTGCCGGGGGAGGTGATTCCTACGAGCAGTACTTC. Translated, it gives CAGGGDSYEQYF. The whole variable domain, filled in from reference TRBV2 and TRBJ2-7, reads EPEVTQTPSHQVTQMGQEVILRCVPISNHLYFYWYRQILGQKVEFLVSFYNNEISEKSEIFDDQFSVERPDGSNFTLKIRSTKLEDSAMYFCAGGGDSYEQYFGPGTRLTVT.

The V gene is TRBV5-4, the J gene TRBJ2-3; D not certain. Germline CDR1 SGHNT, CDR2 YYREEE (reference sequence). The CDR3 consists of 12 residues. The V and J ends lost 2 bases and 6 bases respectively, with 7 bases between them. The CDR3 loop is CASSFSRDTQYF. CDR3 nucleotides: TGTGCCAGCAGCTTTTCGAGGGATACGCAGTATTTT.